This entry is about one TCR beta chain. Its antigen is not known. This CDR3 is 13 amino acids long. Germline V gene sequence: CDR1 SGHAT, CDR2 FQDESV (reference sequence). V lost 2 bases and J lost 3, with 7 bases in between. The entry originates in a study of cytomegalovirus exposure and HLA in healthy donors. The study, taken as a whole, reports: Later analysis identified several of the most significant clusters that appeared linked to common viral pathogens. Overall, around 160 TCR beta chains were annotated as cytomegalovirus-associated.

PCR involved 60 Vbeta and 13 Jbeta primers. The table came from immunoSEQ multiplex PCR; TCRdb's copy has only in-frame clones and leaves some out. The sample carries approximately 150,000 clones, roughly 79% recorded once. Sequenced sample: PBMCs. The receptor's source is a woman aged 40-49 years in good health and CMV-seronegative. V gene TRBV11-1 combines with J gene TRBJ1-1; D is possibly TRBD1 (5 bases). CDR3: CASSLRQYTEAFF. The CDR3 DNA is TGTGCCAGCAGCTTAAGACAGTACACTGAAGCTTTCTTT.